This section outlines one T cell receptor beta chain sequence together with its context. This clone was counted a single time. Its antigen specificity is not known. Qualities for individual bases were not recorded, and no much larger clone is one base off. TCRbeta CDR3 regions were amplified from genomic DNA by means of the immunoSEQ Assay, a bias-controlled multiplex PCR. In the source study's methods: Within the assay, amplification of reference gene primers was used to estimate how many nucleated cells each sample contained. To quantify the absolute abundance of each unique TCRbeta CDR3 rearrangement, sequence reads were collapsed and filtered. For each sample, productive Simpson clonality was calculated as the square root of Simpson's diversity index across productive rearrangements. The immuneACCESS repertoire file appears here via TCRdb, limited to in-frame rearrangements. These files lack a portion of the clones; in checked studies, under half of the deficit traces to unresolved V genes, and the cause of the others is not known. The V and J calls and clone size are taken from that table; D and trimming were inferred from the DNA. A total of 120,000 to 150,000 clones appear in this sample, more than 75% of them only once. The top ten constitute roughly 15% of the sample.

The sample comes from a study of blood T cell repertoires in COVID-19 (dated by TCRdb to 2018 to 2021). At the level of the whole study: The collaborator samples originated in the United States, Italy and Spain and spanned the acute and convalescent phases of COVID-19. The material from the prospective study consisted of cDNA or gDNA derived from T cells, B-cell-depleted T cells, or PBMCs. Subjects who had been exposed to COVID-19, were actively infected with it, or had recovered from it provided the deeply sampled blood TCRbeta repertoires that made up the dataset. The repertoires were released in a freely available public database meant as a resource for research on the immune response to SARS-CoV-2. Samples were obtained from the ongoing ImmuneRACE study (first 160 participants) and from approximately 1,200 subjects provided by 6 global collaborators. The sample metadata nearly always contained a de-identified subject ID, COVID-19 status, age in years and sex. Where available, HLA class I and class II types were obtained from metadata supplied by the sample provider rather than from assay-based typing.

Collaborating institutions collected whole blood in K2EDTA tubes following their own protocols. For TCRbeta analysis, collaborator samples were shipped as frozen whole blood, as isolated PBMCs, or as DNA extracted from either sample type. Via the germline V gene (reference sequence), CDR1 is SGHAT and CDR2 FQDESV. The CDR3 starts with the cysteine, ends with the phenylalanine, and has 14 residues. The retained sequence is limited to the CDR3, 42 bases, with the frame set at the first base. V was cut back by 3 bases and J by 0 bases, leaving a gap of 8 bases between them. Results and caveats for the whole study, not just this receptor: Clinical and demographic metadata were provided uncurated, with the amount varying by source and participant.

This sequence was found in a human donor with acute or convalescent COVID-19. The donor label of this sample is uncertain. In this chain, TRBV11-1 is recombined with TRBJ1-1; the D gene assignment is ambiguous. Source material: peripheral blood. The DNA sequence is TGTGCCAGCAGCTTTACAGCTTTGAACACTGAAGCTTTCTTT. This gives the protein CASSFTALNTEAFF.